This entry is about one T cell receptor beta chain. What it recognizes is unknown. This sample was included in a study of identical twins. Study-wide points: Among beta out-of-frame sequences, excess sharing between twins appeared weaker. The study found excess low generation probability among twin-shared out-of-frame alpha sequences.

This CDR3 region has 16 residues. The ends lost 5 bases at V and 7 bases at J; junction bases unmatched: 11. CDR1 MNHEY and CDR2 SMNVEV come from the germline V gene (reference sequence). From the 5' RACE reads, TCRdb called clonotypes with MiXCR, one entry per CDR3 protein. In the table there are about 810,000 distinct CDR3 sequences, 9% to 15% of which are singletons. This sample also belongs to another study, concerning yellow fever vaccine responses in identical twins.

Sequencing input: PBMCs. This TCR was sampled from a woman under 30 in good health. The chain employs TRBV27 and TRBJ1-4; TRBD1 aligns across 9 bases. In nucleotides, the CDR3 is TGTGCCAGCAGTAGAAACAGCCCGGGACAGGGTGAAAAACTGTTTTTT. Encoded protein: CASSRNSPGQGEKLFF.